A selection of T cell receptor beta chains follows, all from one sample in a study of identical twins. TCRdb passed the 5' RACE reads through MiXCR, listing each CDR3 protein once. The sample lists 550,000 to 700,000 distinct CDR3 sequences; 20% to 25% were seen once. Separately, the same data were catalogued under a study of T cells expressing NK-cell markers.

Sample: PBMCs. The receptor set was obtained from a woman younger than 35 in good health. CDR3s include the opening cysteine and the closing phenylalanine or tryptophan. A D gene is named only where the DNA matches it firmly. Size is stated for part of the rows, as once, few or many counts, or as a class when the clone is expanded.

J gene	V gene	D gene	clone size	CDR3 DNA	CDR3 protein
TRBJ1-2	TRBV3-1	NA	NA	TGTGCCAGCAGCCAGGGTCGCCCCTATGGCTACACCTTC	CASSQGRPYGYTF
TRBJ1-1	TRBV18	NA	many	TGTGCCAGCTCACCATATCCGGCTGAAGCTTTCTTT	CASSPYPAEAFF
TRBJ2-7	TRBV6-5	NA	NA	TGTGCCAGCAGTTACGGGCTAGGCTTCTACGAGCAGTACTTC	CASSYGLGFYEQYF
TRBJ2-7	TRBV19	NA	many	TGTGCCAGTAGTACCGAACACCGAATAATTTACTACGAGCAGTACTTC	CASSTEHRIIYYEQYF
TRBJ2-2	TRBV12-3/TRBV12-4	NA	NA	TGTGCCAGCAATGAGGCGGGGCGCACCGGGGAGCTGTTTTTT	CASNEAGRTGELFF
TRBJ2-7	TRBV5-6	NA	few	TGTGCCAGCAGCTTGGAACAGCCCTACGAGCAGTACTTC	CASSLEQPYEQYF
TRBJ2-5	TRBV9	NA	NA	TGTGCCAGCAGCCCCAGCGGGGGGACAGGGGCGCGGGTAGAGACCCAGTACTTC	CASSPSGGTGARVETQYF
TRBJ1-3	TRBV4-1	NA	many	TGCGCCAGCAGAGGGTTACTACCTGGAAACACCATATATTTT	CASRGLLPGNTIYF
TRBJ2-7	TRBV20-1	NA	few	TGCAGTGCTAGCGGGGGATTACCCCTCTACGAGCAGTACTTC	CSASGGLPLYEQYF
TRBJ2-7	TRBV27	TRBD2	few	TGTGCCAGCAGTTTAGGACTAGCGGGAGCCGGCGAGCAGTACTTC	CASSLGLAGAGEQYF
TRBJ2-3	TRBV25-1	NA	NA	TGTGCCAGCAGTGATACGGGGAGCACAGATACGCAGTATTTT	CASSDTGSTDTQYF
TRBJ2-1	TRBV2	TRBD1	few	TGTGCCAGCAGTGTAGGGGGCAGGTACAATGAGCAGTTCTTC	CASSVGGRYNEQFF
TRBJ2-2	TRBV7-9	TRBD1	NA	TGTGCCAGCAGCTTAAGGGACAGGGAGAACGGGGAGCTGTTTTTT	CASSLRDRENGELFF
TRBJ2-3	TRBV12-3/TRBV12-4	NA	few	TGTGCCAGCACCTATTCAGATACGCAGTATTTT	CASTYSDTQYF
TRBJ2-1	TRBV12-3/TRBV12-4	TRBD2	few	TGTGCCTGCAGTCAACTAGCGGGAGCCCTTGGAGGGAAGGTGGAGCAGTTCTTC	CACSQLAGALGGKVEQFF
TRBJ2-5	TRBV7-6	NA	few	TGTGCCAGCAGCCTTCAGACTTTTCAAGAGACCCAGTACTTC	CASSLQTFQETQYF
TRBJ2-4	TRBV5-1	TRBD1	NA	TGCGCCAGCAGCCTGGGTCGGGGGACAGGGAGGGACATTCAGTACTTC	CASSLGRGTGRDIQYF
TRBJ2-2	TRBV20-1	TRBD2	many	TGCAGTGCTATCAACCCGAGCGGGGATCTTTCCTCGAACACCGGGGAGCTGTTTTTT	CSAINPSGDLSSNTGELFF
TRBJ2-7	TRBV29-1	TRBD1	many	TGCAGCTCCCGACAGGGGGTTATGGGCGAGCAGTACTTC	CSSRQGVMGEQYF
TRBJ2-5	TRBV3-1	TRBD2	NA	TGTGCCAGCAGCCAAGGGCTAGCGGGAGGCTCGTACCAAGAGACCCAGTACTTC	CASSQGLAGGSYQETQYF
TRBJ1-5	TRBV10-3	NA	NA	TGTGCCATCAGTGAATCCCCAGGGATAATGTCTAATCAGCCCCAGCATTTT	CAISESPGIMSNQPQHF
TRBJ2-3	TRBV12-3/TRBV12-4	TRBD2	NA	TGTGCCAGCAGTCTTCCGGGCGCGGGAGGCTACACAGATACGCAGTATTTT	CASSLPGAGGYTDTQYF
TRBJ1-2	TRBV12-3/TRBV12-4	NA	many	TGTGCCAGCAGTTTAGCTGGGACGGTCTATGGCTACACCTTC	CASSLAGTVYGYTF
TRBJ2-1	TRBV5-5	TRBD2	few	TGTGCCAGCAGGCCCCCAGGCGGGGGATACTACAATGAGCAGTTCTTC	CASRPPGGGYYNEQFF
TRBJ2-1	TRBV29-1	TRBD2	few	TGCAGCGTCCTGGGCCAGCGGGACTCCTACAATGAGCAGTTCTTC	CSVLGQRDSYNEQFF
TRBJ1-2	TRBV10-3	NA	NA	TGTGCCATCAGACCCCCAATTGACGAGGACTATGGCTACACCTTC	CAIRPPIDEDYGYTF
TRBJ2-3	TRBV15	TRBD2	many	TGTGCCACCAGCAGAGCGACTAGCGGTCGCCTTGATACGCAGTATTTT	CATSRATSGRLDTQYF
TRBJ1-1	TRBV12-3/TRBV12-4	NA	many	TGTGCCAGCAGTTTAGGGAGGGAAGCTTTCTTT	CASSLGREAFF
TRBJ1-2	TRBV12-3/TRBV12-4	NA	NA	TGTGCCAGCAGTAAGTGGAGATATGGCTACACCTTC	CASSKWRYGYTF
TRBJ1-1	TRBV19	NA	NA	TGTGCCAGTACACGTGTCGGGGGGAGCATGAACACTGAAGCTTTCTTT	CASTRVGGSMNTEAFF
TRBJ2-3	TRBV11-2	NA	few	TGTGCCAGCAGCCCAAGCGGGTTCACAGATACGCAGTATTTT	CASSPSGFTDTQYF
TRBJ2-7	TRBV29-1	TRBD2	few	TGCAGCGTTGCGGGACTAGCGGGCATCTACGAGCAGTACTTC	CSVAGLAGIYEQYF
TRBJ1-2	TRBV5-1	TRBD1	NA	TGCGCCAGCAGCCGCGGCGGGACAGGCGTAGGCTATGGCTACACCTTC	CASSRGGTGVGYGYTF